This note documents a single T cell receptor (beta chain) sequence. Its target is unknown. This sample was included in a study of T cell clones after liver transplantation. Study information: HCV positivity affected three of eight recipients; the rest lacked autoimmune or viral indications.

Whole-study findings and limits: Rather than being deleted, graft donor-reactive T cells may have moved into the graft. These preliminary findings come from unstandardized post-transplant sampling times.

Per germline, CDR1 LNHDA and CDR2 SQIVND (reference sequence). V was clipped by 3 bases and J by 4 bases, with 15 bases between them. This CDR3 has 15 residues. Unstimulated PBMCs were sorted into CD3+CD4+ and CD3+CD8+ populations. Method: immunoSEQ multiplex PCR; TCRdb's copy keeps in-frame clones and lacks some. The table has tens of thousands of clones, under 95% seen once. The sequence was obtained from a human donor who received a liver transplant. The chain has TRBV19 and TRBJ1-2, with D maybe TRBD1 (5 bases). Material: CD4+ T cells from blood, obtained before liver transplant. CDR3 loop: CASSIGAGSSYGYTF. The CDR3 nucleotides are TGTGCCAGTAGTATTGGGGCAGGGTCATCCTATGGCTACACCTTC.